The 20 T cell receptor beta chains in this list originate from one sample, sequenced in a study of a mutant IDH1 vaccine in newly diagnosed glioma. Documented time point: baseline, week 1 (first vaccination visit). This sample's treatment: pre-vaccination baseline after standard-of-care therapy. Sequenced by immunoSEQ multiplex PCR; TCRdb stores in-frame clones only, minus some. Of 20,000 to 25,000 clones listed, around 82% were seen once; the top ten hold approximately 5%. The sequenced sample was PBMCs, obtained from a glioma patient treated with radiotherapy, temozolomide or both. The receptor source for this set is a man in his forties with glioma.

V gene TRBV5-1 combines with J gene TRBJ1-2, with D possibly being TRBD1 (5 bases). The V end lost 0 bases, the J end lost 2 bases, and 11 bases lay between the germline ends. The germline CDR1 and CDR2 sequences are SGHRS and YFSETQ. There are 15 residues in the CDR3. In nucleotides, the CDR3 is TGCGCCAGCAGCTTGGAGGGACGGGAGAACTATGGCTACACCTTC. Its protein is CASSLEGRENYGYTF.

V and J are TRBV29-1 and TRBJ1-3; 7 nucleotides align to TRBD1. V shed 7 bases and J 4 bases; nucleotides not matched to a gene: 13. CDR1 is SQVTM, CDR2 ANQGSEA, per germline. The CDR3 loop spans 15 amino acids. The chain's CDR3 is CSGRDSGTEGNTIYF. CDR3 nucleotides: TGCAGCGGGAGGGATTCCGGGACAGAGGGAAACACCATATATTTT.

A single count supports this clone. The chain employs TRBV7-9 and TRBJ2-5; weak D call: TRBD2 (5 bases). V was shortened by 4 bases and J by 1 base, with 16 bases between the two germline ends. This CDR3 comprises 16 residues. The germline gives CDR1 SEHNR, CDR2 FQNEAQ (reference sequence). The CDR3 DNA reads TGTGCCAGCAGCTCCACCGCGCGCGGGCGCCAAGAGACCCAGTACTTC. Protein product: CASSSTARGRQETQYF.

V gene TRBV5-4 combines with J gene TRBJ2-7; TRBD1 is a possible D gene (5 bases). Germline-derived CDR1 and CDR2 are SGHNT and YYREEE (reference sequence). Trimming removed 1 base from V and 2 bases from J, with 10 bases in between. This CDR3 has 14 residues. The CDR3 DNA follows: TGTGCCAGCAGCTTGTCCCAGGGCCCCTACGAGCAGTACTTC. Translated, it gives CASSLSQGPYEQYF.

The CDR3 loop reads CASSPPGTGYEQYF. The CDR3 nucleotides read TGTGCCAGCAGTCCTCCCGGGACAGGGTACGAGCAGTACTTC. The genes are TRBV6-1 and TRBJ2-7; 9 nucleotides align to TRBD1. Per the germline V gene, CDR1 is MNHNS and CDR2 is SASEGT. Losses at the gene ends were 5 bases for V and 4 bases for J; bases not matched to a gene: 6. The CDR3 loop spans 14 amino acids.

V is TRBV27 and J is TRBJ1-6, with TRBD1 matching 8 bases. Germline lookup yields CDR1 MNHEY and CDR2 SMNVEV (reference sequence). CDR3 length equals 16 residues. Trimming removed 5 bases from V and 7 bases from J; junction bases left unmatched: 10. CDR3 amino acids: CASSLRTGWGNSPLHF. The CDR3 DNA reads TGTGCCAGCAGTCTACGGACAGGGTGGGGAAATTCACCCCTCCACTTT.

This sequence joins TRBV5-1 and TRBJ2-7; D perhaps matches TRBD1 (6 bases). Trimming took off 1 base at V and 3 bases at J, with 11 bases between the two ends. The length of the CDR3 is 14 residues. Germline CDR1 reads SGHRS; CDR2 reads YFSETQ. The CDR3 region has the DNA TGCGCCAGCAGCTTGACGGACAGTCACTACGAGCAGTACGTC. Protein: CASSLTDSHYEQYV.

CDR3 protein: CSVEPFPGQGNYGYTF. The CDR3 region has the DNA TGCAGCGTTGAACCCTTCCCCGGACAGGGCAACTATGGCTACACCTTC. The chain uses TRBV29-1 and TRBJ1-2, with TRBD1 identical over 8 bases. Trimming removed 2 bases from V and 2 bases from J; junction bases left unmatched: 10. Per the germline V gene, CDR1 is SQVTM and CDR2 is ANQGSEA. CDR3 length: 16 residues.

V is TRBV28 and J is TRBJ1-6; D remains unclear. V was clipped by 3 bases and J by 7 bases, with 19 bases between them. CDR1 and CDR2 (germline): MDHEN, SYDVKM. This CDR3 is built from 17 residues. The CDR3 reads CASSFGSQFLGNSPLHF. DNA for the CDR3: TGTGCCAGCAGTTTTGGTTCCCAATTCCTGGGGAATTCACCCCTCCACTTT. Complete variable domain (other parts from reference TRBV28 and TRBJ1-6): DVKVTQSSRYLVKRTGEKVFLECVQDMDHENMFWYRQDPGLGLRLIYFSYDVKMKEKGDIPEGYSVSREKKERFSLILESASTNQTSMYLCASSFGSQFLGNSPLHFGNGTRLTVT.

The chain employs TRBV7-2 and TRBJ2-7; TRBD1 or TRBD2 may be the D gene (5 bases each). CDR3 length: 14 amino acids. Germline CDR1 reads SGHTA; CDR2 reads FQGNSA. Trimming removed 5 bases from V and 3 bases from J, with 14 bases in between. CDR3 loop: CASSQARDVYEQYF. Written as DNA, the CDR3 is TGTGCCAGCAGCCAGGCCCGGGACGTCTACGAGCAGTACTTC.

This chain uses TRBV21-1 with TRBJ2-7; the listed D gene, TRBD1, was not tested against the DNA. TRBV21-1 is a pseudogene locus. The CDR3 is 12 residues long. The CDR3 spells CASSGGLGEQYV. The CDR3 bases are TGTGCCAGCAGCGGGGGCCTAGGGGAGCAGTACGTC.

The rearrangement links TRBV5-8 to TRBJ2-7; a possible D gene is TRBD1 (6 bases). The CDR3 spans 15 residues. Germline-derived CDR1 and CDR2 are SGHTS and YDEGEE. V was trimmed by 1 base and J by 3 bases, leaving 14 bases between them. The CDR3 spells CASSLYPRGFYEQYF. Here the CDR3 DNA reads TGTGCCAGCAGCTTGTACCCCAGGGGATTCTACGAGCAGTACTTC.

V gene TRBV5-8 combines with J gene TRBJ1-6, with a tentative D call TRBD1 (5 bases). V dropped 0 bases and J dropped 9 bases, with 13 bases sitting between them. The germline V gene has CDR1 SGHTS and CDR2 YDEGEE. CDR3 length: 15 amino acids. The CDR3 here is CASSLGRGDLSPLHF. As DNA, the CDR3 is TGTGCCAGCAGCTTGGGGAGGGGCGATCTTTCACCCCTCCACTTT. The complete variable domain, with remaining parts taken from reference TRBV5-8 and TRBJ1-6, reads EAGVTQSPTHLIKTRGQQATLRCSPISGHTSVYWYQQALGLGLQFLLWYDEGEERNRGNFPPRFSGRQFPNYSSELNVNALELEDSALYLCASSLGRGDLSPLHFGNGTRLTVT.

This chain uses TRBV9 with TRBJ2-7; 12 nucleotides line up with TRBD2. Per germline, CDR1 SGDLS and CDR2 YYNGEE. J gave up 1 base and V 8 bases, and 19 bases lay outside the gene matches. The CDR3 consists of 19 residues. CDR3 sequence reads: CARREGWELAGGPSYEQYF. CDR3 bases: TGTGCCAGGAGGGAAGGGTGGGAGCTAGCGGGAGGGCCGTCCTACGAGCAGTACTTC.

The chain has TRBV7-2 and TRBJ1-2, with a tentative D call TRBD1 (6 bases). Germline CDR1 and CDR2: SGHTA and FQGNSA. The germline V and J ends were trimmed by 6 bases and 3 bases, with 11 bases remaining between them. The CDR3 extends over 13 amino acids. This CDR3 is CASSQGPDYGYTF. DNA of the CDR3: TGTGCCAGCAGTCAGGGGCCGGACTATGGCTACACCTTC.

The gene calls are TRBV4-1 and TRBJ2-5, with no clear D. Germline CDR1 and CDR2: MGHRA and YSYEKL. The CDR3 runs to 11 residues. Trimming shortened V by 5 bases and J by 5 bases, and 6 bases separated the two germline ends. Here the CDR3 DNA reads TGCGCCAGCAGCTCGAGGGAGACCCAGTACTTC. This codes for CASSSRETQYF.

The genes are TRBV10-3 and TRBJ1-2, with D perhaps TRBD1 (5 bases). The V gene's germline CDR1 is ENHRY and CDR2 SYGVKD. The CDR3 consists of 17 residues. V was shortened by 0 bases and J by 8 bases, with 22 bases between the two germline ends. The CDR3 loop reads CAISESGADRALLGYTF. The CDR3 DNA is TGTGCCATCAGTGAGTCTGGGGCCGACCGTGCCCTTTTGGGCTACACCTTC.

The chain has TRBV13 and TRBJ1-6; perhaps TRBD1 as D (5 bases). CDR1 and CDR2 (germline): PRHDT, FYEKMQ (reference sequence). The V gene lost 3 bases and the J gene lost 9 bases, with 12 bases spanning the gap. The CDR3 length is 14 residues. The CDR3 region has the DNA TGTGCCAGCAGCTTGGAACGACAGAGTTCACCCCTCCACTTT. This sequence encodes CASSLERQSSPLHF.

The V and J genes are TRBV7-2 and TRBJ2-2; 7 bases map to TRBD1. The CDR3 runs 14 residues. After removal of 3 bases from V and 7 bases from J, the junction contained 5 bases not matched to a gene. Germline lookup yields CDR1 SGHTA and CDR2 FQGNSA. The DNA for the CDR3 is TGTGCCAGCAGCTTCGACAGGGCCAGCGGGGAGCTGTTTTTT. This sequence encodes CASSFDRASGELFF.

This chain joins TRBV5-1 and TRBJ1-1, with D perhaps TRBD1 (6 bases). This CDR3 region has 13 residues. CDR1 is SGHRS, CDR2 YFSETQ, per germline. V was pared by 3 bases and J by 1 base, with 7 bases between. In nucleotides, the CDR3 is TGCGCCAGCAGCTGGGGACAGAACACTGAAGCTTTCTTT. Protein sequence: CASSWGQNTEAFF.